One sample yielded the 30 T cell receptor beta chains listed below, sequenced in a study of CD8 T cells in ankylosing spondylitis. Points from the study as a whole: There was a TCR beta motif, made of several highly homologous variants, that appeared characteristic of ankylosing spondylitis blood.

These receptors lack a known antigen. In TCRdb, the 5' RACE reads were re-called with MiXCR into one record per CDR3 protein. The profile shows some 840,000 distinct CDR3 sequences, 10% to 15% of them singletons. The sample comprised blood, either unsorted or a sorted T cell fraction (not recorded which). These receptors all come from a male donor with ankylosing spondylitis.

This clonotype showed up just a few times. The CDR3 DNA is TGTGCCAGCAGTAGGACAGGCCCATCGAGCTCTGGGGCCAACGTCCTGACTTTC. Translation gives CASSRTGPSSSGANVLTF. The rearrangement links TRBV6-1 to TRBJ2-6, with TRBD1 matching 7 bases. Trimming cost V 5 bases and J 0 bases; bases outside gene matches: 10. The CDR3 contains 18 residues. Per germline, CDR1 MNHNS and CDR2 SASEGT.

The chain carries TRBV4-2 and TRBJ2-3; 9 positions agree with TRBD2. Germline CDR1 reads LGHNA; CDR2 reads YNFKEQ. J was trimmed by 3 bases and V by 4 bases; bases with no gene match: 11. The CDR3 loop spans 17 amino acids. CDR3 sequence (DNA): TGTGCCAGCAGCCTCCGGACTAGCGACTTCGAGACAGATACGCAGTATTTT. Residues: CASSLRTSDFETDTQYF.

This clonotype was detected a few times. J is TRBJ2-3 and V is TRBV7-6, with D perhaps matching TRBD2 (5 bases). CDR1 SGHVS and CDR2 FNYEAQ come from the germline V gene. V lost 5 bases and J 2 bases, leaving 11 bases between the germline ends. The CDR3 is 14 residues long. The CDR3 spells CASSASSFTDTQYF. The CDR3, as DNA: TGTGCCAGCAGCGCTAGCAGTTTCACAGATACGCAGTATTTT.

This clonotype was detected only a few times. The J gene is TRBJ1-1, the V gene TRBV27; the D gene is possibly TRBD1 (5 bases). This CDR3 has 15 amino acids. Germline lookup yields CDR1 MNHEY and CDR2 SMNVEV (reference sequence). Trimming left V 7 bases short and J 0 bases short, with 15 bases between. The CDR3 spells CASKRRGAVNTEAFF. CDR3 nucleotides: TGTGCCAGCAAAAGGAGAGGGGCCGTGAACACTGAAGCTTTCTTT.

This clonotype was recorded many times. The chain has TRBV6-1 and TRBJ1-1, with 7 nucleotides matching TRBD1. V shed 6 bases and J 1 base; nucleotides not matched to a gene: 2. The CDR3 runs to 13 residues. The germline CDR1 and CDR2 sequences are MNHNS and SASEGT. For the CDR3, the DNA is TGTGCCAGCAGAAGGGACAGGAACACTGAAGCTTTCTTT. Translation gives CASRRDRNTEAFF.

This clonotype has just a few counts. The chain recombines TRBV20-1 with TRBJ2-3, with TRBD2 matching over 11 bases. The CDR3 runs 18 residues. Germline loops: CDR1 DFQATT, CDR2 SNEGSKA (reference sequence). Losses at the gene ends were 5 bases for V and 0 bases for J; bases not matched to a gene: 13. The CDR3 DNA follows: TGCAGTGCTGTTGCCCCAGGGATAGCGGGAGGGAGCACAGATACGCAGTATTTT. The encoded protein is CSAVAPGIAGGSTDTQYF.

V gene TRBV20-1 combines with J gene TRBJ2-3; TRBD1 is a possible D gene (5 bases). V lost 1 base to trimming and J lost 2 bases, with 13 bases between them. CDR1 and CDR2 from the germline V gene are DFQATT and SNEGSKA (reference sequence). CDR3 size: 15 residues. CDR3 loop: CSARVIGHNTDTQYF. The CDR3 nucleotides read TGCAGTGCTAGAGTAATAGGACACAACACAGATACGCAGTATTTT.

This clonotype came up a few times. V gene TRBV20-1 combines with J gene TRBJ1-5; 7 nucleotides align to TRBD1. Trimming removed 2 bases from V and 2 bases from J; junction bases left unmatched: 6. CDR1 and CDR2 (germline): DFQATT, SNEGSKA (reference sequence). The CDR3 is 15 residues long. CDR3 protein: CSARRAGGGNQPQHF. Here the CDR3 DNA reads TGCAGTGCTAGAAGGGCAGGGGGTGGCAATCAGCCCCAGCATTTT.

This clonotype was detected ten times or more. This chain joins TRBV29-1 and TRBJ2-5, with unresolved D. Per the germline V gene, CDR1 is SQVTM and CDR2 is ANQGSEA. The CDR3 is 13 residues long. V was shortened by 4 bases and J by 2 bases, with 11 bases between the two germline ends. The CDR3 DNA reads TGCAGCGTTGTACGTCACCCGCAAGAGACCCAGTACTTC. Amino acids: CSVVRHPQETQYF.

The sample holds many counts of this clonotype. The chain links TRBV7-2 to TRBJ2-1; a possible D gene is TRBD2 (6 bases). V gave up 0 bases and J gave up 1 base, with 7 bases separating them. CDR3 size: 15 residues. Germline loops: CDR1 SGHTA, CDR2 FQGNSA. This chain's CDR3 is CASSLARGSYNEQFF. CDR3 sequence (DNA): TGTGCCAGCAGCTTAGCCCGGGGGTCCTACAATGAGCAGTTCTTC.

The chain has TRBV20-1 and TRBJ2-7; TRBD2 matches at 11 bases. Germline V lookup: CDR1 DFQATT, CDR2 SNEGSKA (reference sequence). Losses at the gene ends were 6 bases for V and 5 bases for J; bases not matched to a gene: 9. CDR3 length equals 14 residues. The CDR3 DNA follows: TGCAGTGCCATTCGACTAGCGGGGAAAAACGAGCAGTACTTC. Amino acids: CSAIRLAGKNEQYF.

This CDR3 reads CAHPGRLLSSYNEQFF. The CDR3 bases are TGTGCCCACCCCGGTAGACTCCTCAGCTCCTACAATGAGCAGTTCTTC. The J gene is TRBJ2-1, the V gene TRBV6-2 or TRBV6-3; D is uncertain. Germline V gives CDR1 MNHEY, CDR2 SVGEGT. V shed 11 bases and J shed 0 bases, with 20 bases lying between them. The CDR3 loop spans 16 amino acids.

This chain joins TRBV5-6 and TRBJ1-2; D might be TRBD1 (5 bases). Per germline, CDR1 SGHDT and CDR2 YYEEEE. V was shortened by 8 bases and J by 8 bases, with 16 bases between the two germline ends. The CDR3 loop spans 12 amino acids. The CDR3 loop reads CARGAGTDGYTF. The CDR3 DNA is TGTGCCAGGGGCGCCGGGACTGACGGCTACACCTTC.

The table lists this clonotype with a few counts. V is TRBV2 and J is TRBJ1-1; D gene unclear. Deletions cut 8 bases from V and 1 base from J, with 26 bases between. The CDR3 consists of 18 residues. Germline V gene sequence: CDR1 SNHLY, CDR2 FYNNEI. The CDR3 sequence: CASLDRPKDRRWNTEAFF. CDR3 bases: TGTGCCAGCCTCGACCGCCCCAAAGATAGAAGATGGAACACTGAAGCTTTCTTT.

This clonotype was counted only a few times. The chain employs TRBV28 and TRBJ1-4; 11 bases match TRBD1. The germline gives CDR1 MDHEN, CDR2 SYDVKM. CDR3 length: 15 residues. With 7 bases clipped from V and 6 bases from J, the junction kept 7 bases outside the gene matches. CDR3 sequence (DNA): TGTGCCAGCACCAGGACAGGGGGCATGGATGAAAAACTGTTTTTT. Protein sequence: CASTRTGGMDEKLFF.

V gene TRBV15 combines with J gene TRBJ2-1; 9 nucleotides align to TRBD1. Germline-derived CDR1 and CDR2 are LNHNV and YYDKDF (reference sequence). Germline trimming cut 0 bases from V and 5 bases from J; bases unmatched to any gene: 8. This CDR3 spans 17 amino acids. The CDR3 DNA sequence: TGTGCCACCAGCAGAGAATTAAGGGACAGGGTCGACAATGAGCAGTTCTTC. It codes for CATSRELRDRVDNEQFF.

V usage is TRBV10-3 and J usage is TRBJ2-4; TRBD2 matches 7 bases. This CDR3 spans 12 amino acids. The J segment lost 8 bases and the V segment lost 9 bases, leaving 7 bases of the junction unmatched. The germline V gene encodes CDR1 ENHRY and CDR2 SYGVKD. The CDR3: CAIGAGEDIQYF. As DNA, the CDR3 is TGTGCCATAGGGGCGGGGGAGGACATTCAGTACTTC.

This clonotype occurred many times. The V gene is TRBV5-6, the J gene TRBJ1-6; 9 bases match TRBD1. V lost 3 bases to trimming and J lost 8 bases; unmatched junction nucleotides: 3. This CDR3 contains 14 residues. Germline values: CDR1 SGHDT, CDR2 YYEEEE. In DNA form, the CDR3 reads TGTGCCAGCAGCTGGGGACAGGGTGATTCACCCCTCCACTTT. Protein product: CASSWGQGDSPLHF.

The chain couples TRBV6-1 to TRBJ2-2, with 8 bases fitting TRBD1. This CDR3 is 16 amino acids long. CDR1 is MNHNS and CDR2 is SASEGT in the germline V gene. The V and J ends lost 5 bases and 0 bases, in that order; junction bases with no gene match: 5. The CDR3 here is CASSKTGATNTGELFF. In nucleotides, the CDR3 is TGTGCCAGCAGTAAGACAGGGGCCACGAACACCGGGGAGCTGTTTTTT.

This clonotype was recorded many times. CDR3 nucleotide sequence: TGTGCCAGCCGGGGACGGCGCTCTGGAAACACCATATATTTT. Protein: CASRGRRSGNTIYF. The chain has TRBV6-1 and TRBJ1-3; possibly TRBD1 for D (5 bases). The CDR3 covers 14 residues. Germline values: CDR1 MNHNS, CDR2 SASEGT. The germline V and J ends were trimmed by 8 bases and 0 bases, with 11 bases remaining between them.

This clonotype has more than one count but fewer than ten. V and J are TRBV29-1 and TRBJ1-2; D gene unclear. Trimming cost V 4 bases and J 2 bases, with 8 bases left between them. The CDR3 extends over 12 amino acids. Germline V CDR1 and CDR2: SQVTM, ANQGSEA. CDR3 coding DNA: TGCAGCGTTGGCTATTCGAACTATGGCTACACCTTC. Translated, it gives CSVGYSNYGYTF.

The CDR3 DNA reads TGTGCCAGCAGTCCCAGGGACAGGGTCGACACTGAAGCTTTCTTT. This gives the protein CASSPRDRVDTEAFF. This rearrangement joins TRBV6-1 to TRBJ1-1, with 9 nucleotides matching TRBD1. Germline-derived CDR1 and CDR2 are MNHNS and SASEGT. J was trimmed by 3 bases and V by 5 bases; bases with no gene match: 7. The CDR3 runs 15 residues.

This clonotype was seen a handful of times. The chain joins TRBV19 to TRBJ1-1, with D tentatively TRBD1 (6 bases). The CDR3 covers 16 residues. Germline CDR1 reads LNHDA; CDR2 reads SQIVND (reference sequence). The V end was cut by 3 bases, the J end by 0 bases, with 14 bases between. The CDR3 nucleotides read TGTGCCAGTAGTATCGGGGCAGGGGACATGAACACTGAAGCTTTCTTT. This encodes CASSIGAGDMNTEAFF.

This clonotype has more than one count but fewer than ten. This chain links TRBV11-3 with TRBJ1-1; 7 bases fit TRBD1. The germline CDR1 and CDR2 sequences are SGHNT and YENEEA. V gave up 2 bases and J gave up 4 bases; unmatched junction bases: 4. CDR3 length equals 14 residues. CDR3 in amino acids: CASSLFRDSTEAFF. CDR3 coding DNA: TGTGCCAGCAGCTTATTTCGGGACAGCACTGAAGCTTTCTTT.

This clonotype has just a few counts. CDR3 DNA: TGCAGCGTCGGGACAGGGTTCTCTCCGTACGAGCAGTACTTC. This translates into CSVGTGFSPYEQYF. The V and J genes are TRBV29-1 and TRBJ2-7; 9 nucleotides match TRBD1. Germline V gene data show CDR1 as SQVTM and CDR2 as ANQGSEA. V was clipped by 6 bases and J by 4 bases; unmatched bases: 10. This CDR3 region has 14 residues.

This clonotype was detected only a few times. V gene TRBV7-2 combines with J gene TRBJ2-3; D might be TRBD1 or TRBD2, each matching 5 bases. This CDR3 has 15 amino acids. The germline V gene encodes CDR1 SGHTA and CDR2 FQGNSA. Between the trimmed V and J ends, which lost 3 bases and 3 bases, there was a span of 13 bases. CDR3 protein: CASSFPRGSTDTQYF. CDR3 nucleotide sequence: TGTGCCAGCAGCTTTCCGAGGGGTTCGACAGATACGCAGTATTTT.

This sequence joins TRBV10-2 and TRBJ2-7, with 9 bases fitting TRBD1. The germline V gene encodes CDR1 WSHSY and CDR2 SAAADI. This CDR3 region has 13 residues. V lost 8 bases to trimming and J lost 6 bases; unmatched junction nucleotides: 8. The CDR3 region is CASGAQGASEQYF. Here the CDR3 DNA reads TGCGCCAGCGGCGCACAGGGGGCGAGCGAGCAGTACTTC.

This clonotype was picked up a small number of times. The chain is built from TRBV5-1 and TRBJ1-3; possibly TRBD1 for D (6 bases). The germline V gene has CDR1 SGHRS and CDR2 YFSETQ. V gave up 1 base and J gave up 2 bases, with 10 bases separating them. The CDR3 contains 15 residues. The CDR3: CASSLMGTPGNTIYF. The CDR3 DNA sequence: TGCGCCAGCAGCTTGATGGGGACACCTGGAAACACCATATATTTT.

This clonotype was counted between two and nine times. The CDR3 DNA follows: TGCGCCAGCAGCTTGGTGAACGGACAGGGCAGGAACGAGCAGTACTTC. It codes for CASSLVNGQGRNEQYF. The V gene is TRBV5-1, the J gene TRBJ2-7, with TRBD1 matching 8 bases. Germline-derived CDR1 and CDR2 are SGHRS and YFSETQ. The CDR3 spans 16 residues. Trimming took 0 bases from V and 5 from J; bases not matched to a gene: 10.

This clonotype was seen a few times. V gene TRBV7-2 combines with J gene TRBJ2-3; D is undetermined. CDR1 SGHTA and CDR2 FQGNSA come from the germline V gene. The CDR3 contains 14 residues. V lost 2 bases and J 3 bases, leaving 9 bases between the germline ends. DNA for the CDR3: TGTGCCAGCAGCTTACGCTCTCTGACAGATACGCAGTATTTT. Protein: CASSLRSLTDTQYF.